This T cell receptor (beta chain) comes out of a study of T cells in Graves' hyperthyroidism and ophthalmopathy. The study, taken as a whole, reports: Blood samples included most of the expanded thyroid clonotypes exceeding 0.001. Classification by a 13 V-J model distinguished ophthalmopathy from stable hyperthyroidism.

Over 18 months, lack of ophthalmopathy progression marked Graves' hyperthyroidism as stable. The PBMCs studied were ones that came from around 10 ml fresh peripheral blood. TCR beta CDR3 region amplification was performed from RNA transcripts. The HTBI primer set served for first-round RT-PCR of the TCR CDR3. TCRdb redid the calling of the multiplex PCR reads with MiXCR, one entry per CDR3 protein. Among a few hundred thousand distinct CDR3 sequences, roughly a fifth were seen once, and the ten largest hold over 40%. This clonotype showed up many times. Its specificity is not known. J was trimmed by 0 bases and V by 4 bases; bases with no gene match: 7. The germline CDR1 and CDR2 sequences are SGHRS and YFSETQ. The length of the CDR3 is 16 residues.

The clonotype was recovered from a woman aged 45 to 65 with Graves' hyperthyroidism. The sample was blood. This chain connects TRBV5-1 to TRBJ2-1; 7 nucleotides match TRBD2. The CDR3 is CASSSDSGNSYNEQFF. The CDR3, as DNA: TGCGCCAGCAGCAGTGACAGCGGGAACTCCTACAATGAGCAGTTCTTC.